The 17 T cell receptor beta chains listed next were all sequenced from one sample in a study of tumor-infiltrating lymphocytes in primary liver carcinoma. From 450 to 600 ng total RNA, TCR beta cDNA was generated with a primer in the constant region. Nested multiplex PCR, run for three rounds with slightly modified ARM-PCR, yielded TCR beta libraries. With TRBV1-TRBV30 forward primers and a C-beta reverse primer, the first two PCR rounds were run for roughly 10 cycles each. One entry per CDR3 protein results from TCRdb running MiXCR on the multiplex PCR reads. The table shows 99,000 or so distinct CDR3 sequences, with 82% occurring only once. From unsorted bulk tissue weighing about 17-30 mg, DNA and RNA were co-extracted. Sequenced input: liver tumor tissue from sampling region 3. Documented subset: tumor region T3, left-lateral pole. The receptors derive from a man between 35 and 55 years old with primary liver carcinoma and hepatitis B virus infection.

This clonotype was detected only once. Since the CDR3 does not end with the conserved phenylalanine or tryptophan, this likely comes from a read error. CDR3 amino acids: CASSWTLVSTLHI. In DNA, the CDR3 is TGTGCCAGCAGCTGGACACTGGTTTCAACCCTCCACATT. This sequence joins TRBV11-1 and TRBJ1-6, with D possibly being TRBD1 (5 bases). This CDR3 has 13 amino acids. Germline CDR1 is SGHAT and CDR2 is FQDESV (reference sequence).

The V call is TRBV6-5, the J call TRBJ2-3, with D possibly called TRBD1 or TRBD2 (6 bases each). This CDR3 has 16 amino acids. The V end lost 0 bases, the J end lost 3 bases, and 13 bases lay between the germline ends. The germline V gene encodes CDR1 MNHEY and CDR2 SVGAGI. The DNA of the CDR3 is TGTGCCAGCAGTTACTCTTTAGGGGGGTATACAGATACGCAGTATTTT. Translated: CASSYSLGGYTDTQYF.

Comment on this clonotype: This may stem from a read error, because a much larger clone lies one nucleotide away. V gene TRBV21-1 combines with J gene TRBJ2-3; whether TRBD2, the table's D call, matches the DNA was not checked. TRBV21-1 is an annotated pseudogene. CDR3 length: 15 residues. CDR3 protein: CASILIAERTDTLYF. In nucleotides, the CDR3 is TGTGCCAGCATCCTTATAGCGGAGCGCACAGATACGCTGTATTTT.

This clonotype was seen once. Sequence at one end of the junction differs from germline and may be a read error. The rearrangement links TRBV5-1 to TRBJ2-3; D not certain. The CDR3 is 15 residues long. Germline V gene data show CDR1 as SGHRS and CDR2 as YFSETQ. The CDR3 DNA is TGCGCCTGCAGTTTGGCCAGCGCCAGCACAGATACGCAATATTTT. It is translated as CACSLASASTDTQYF.

This clonotype occurred many times. J is TRBJ2-3 and V is TRBV14; D remains unclear. The V end lost 4 bases, the J end lost 4 bases, and 9 bases lay between the germline ends. Germline loops: CDR1 SGHDN, CDR2 FVKESK. CDR3 length: 13 amino acids. The CDR3, as DNA: TGTGCCAGCAGCCTCAGGAGTTCAGATACGCAGTATTTT. Amino acid sequence: CASSLRSSDTQYF.

The CDR3 DNA is TGCAGCGTTGAGGGATCTCTGGGGGGGAGACAAGTTACGCAGCATTTT. It is translated as CSVEGSLGGRQVTQHF. The chain recombines TRBV29-1 with TRBJ2-3, with D possibly being TRBD1 (5 bases). The J call is in doubt because the DNA end fits TRBJ1-5 better. Germline loops: CDR1 SQVTM, CDR2 ANQGSEA. The CDR3 covers 16 residues.

J is TRBJ1-1 and V is TRBV12-3 or TRBV12-4, with 8 bases matching TRBD1. The V segment lost 2 bases and the J segment 0 bases; nucleotides outside the gene matches: 2. The CDR3 has 15 residues. CDR3: CASSLTDRVNTEAFF. CDR3 nucleotides: TGTGCCAGCAGTTTAACGGACAGGGTGAACACTGAAGCTTTCTTT.

This clonotype was counted between two and nine times. The gene calls are TRBV20-1 and TRBJ1-5; D gene uncertain. Germline assignment: CDR1 DFQATT and CDR2 SNEGSKA (reference sequence). The CDR3 is 13 residues long. V lost 5 bases and J lost 0, with 8 bases in between. The CDR3 DNA follows: TGCAGTGCTCGGAAATATAGCAATCAGCCCCAGCATTTT. As protein: CSARKYSNQPQHF.

Comment on this clonotype: The junction does not match germline at one end; this may be a read error. V is TRBV5-4 and J is TRBJ2-7, with D maybe TRBD2 (6 bases). Germline lookup yields CDR1 SGHNT and CDR2 YYREEE (reference sequence). The CDR3 runs to 14 residues. The CDR3 nucleotides read TGTACCAGCAGCTCAAGGGACTTCCCCTACGAGCAGTATTTC. Amino acid sequence: CTSSSRDFPYEQYF.

In the case of this clonotype: A much bigger clone sits one base away, suggesting this may be a read error. The chain is built from TRBV7-9 and TRBJ2-2; TRBD1 is a possible D gene (5 bases). The V gene's germline CDR1 is SEHNR and CDR2 FQNEAQ (reference sequence). The CDR3 has 13 residues. Trimming took off 2 bases at V and 7 bases at J, with 8 bases between the two ends. DNA of the CDR3: TGTGCCAGCAGCTTACCAGGGCTCGGGGAGCTGTTTTTT. Residues: CASSLPGLGELFF.

For this clonotype: At one of its ends the junction is not consistent with the germline gene, which may arise from a read error. The DNA of the CDR3 is TGCGCCAGCAGCCAAGACCTGGGCTCCAGAGAGATCCAGTACTTC. It translates to CASSQDLGSREIQYF. The chain has TRBV4-1 and TRBJ2-5; D not certain. Germline loops: CDR1 MGHRA, CDR2 YSYEKL. The CDR3 totals 15 residues.

On this clonotype: The CDR3 end shows no conserved phenylalanine or tryptophan, and so a read error is likely. The V gene is TRBV6-1, the J gene TRBJ1-1, with 10 nucleotides matching TRBD1. V lost 11 bases, J lost 4 bases, and 7 bases stayed unmatched. CDR1 is MNHNS, CDR2 SASEGT, per germline. CDR3 length: 13 amino acids. CDR3 sequence: CAGPRTGGTEAFI. As DNA, the CDR3 is TGTGCCGGCCCCAGGACAGGGGGCACTGAAGCTTTCATT.

Remarks on this clonotype: Relative to the germline gene, one junction end is altered; a read error may explain this. The rearrangement joins TRBV4-2 to TRBJ2-1; the D is unclear. CDR3 length equals 15 residues. Germline V lookup: CDR1 LGHNA, CDR2 YNFKEQ. The CDR3 sequence is CASCQEARERNEQFF. The CDR3 region has the DNA TGTGCCAGCTGCCAAGAAGCGAGAGAACGCAATGAGCAGTTCTTC.

Of note for this clonotype: Germline is not matched at one junction end, which may reflect a read error. The chain carries TRBV11-1 and TRBJ2-7; no definite D call. The germline V gene has CDR1 SGHAT and CDR2 FQDESV (reference sequence). The CDR3 totals 15 residues. DNA for the CDR3: TGTGCCGGCAGCTTAAAGGGATCTGGAGAATACGAGCAGTACTTC. Protein product: CAGSLKGSGEYEQYF.

Notes on this clonotype: The CDR3 end shows no conserved phenylalanine or tryptophan, and so a read error is likely. The chain has TRBV11-2 and TRBJ2-1, with a possible D match to TRBD2 (6 bases). Germline assignment: CDR1 SGHAT and CDR2 FQNNGV. This CDR3 is 13 amino acids long. The CDR3 here is CTSSSELYNEQFL. The CDR3 DNA is TGTACTAGCAGCTCAGAATTATACAATGAGCAGTTCCTC.

This clonotype has only a few counts. With a much larger clone just one base away, this may be a read error. The V gene is TRBV6-1, the J gene TRBJ1-1; TRBD1 matches at 9 bases. Looked up from germline, CDR1 is MNHNS and CDR2 is SASEGT. The CDR3 runs to 12 residues. J gave up 5 bases and V 10 bases, and 5 bases lay outside the gene matches. The CDR3 is CANGTGWTEAFF. CDR3 DNA sequence: TGTGCCAACGGGACAGGGTGGACTGAAGCTTTCTTT.

Comments on this clonotype: A junction boundary mismatches the germline segment, possibly from a read error. The chain is built from TRBV12-3 or TRBV12-4 and TRBJ2-6, with TRBD1 as a possible D gene (5 bases). This CDR3 is 13 amino acids long. CDR3 nucleotide sequence: TGTGCCAGCACCATCTCTGGGGCCAACGTCCTGAACTTC. Its translation: CASTISGANVLNF.